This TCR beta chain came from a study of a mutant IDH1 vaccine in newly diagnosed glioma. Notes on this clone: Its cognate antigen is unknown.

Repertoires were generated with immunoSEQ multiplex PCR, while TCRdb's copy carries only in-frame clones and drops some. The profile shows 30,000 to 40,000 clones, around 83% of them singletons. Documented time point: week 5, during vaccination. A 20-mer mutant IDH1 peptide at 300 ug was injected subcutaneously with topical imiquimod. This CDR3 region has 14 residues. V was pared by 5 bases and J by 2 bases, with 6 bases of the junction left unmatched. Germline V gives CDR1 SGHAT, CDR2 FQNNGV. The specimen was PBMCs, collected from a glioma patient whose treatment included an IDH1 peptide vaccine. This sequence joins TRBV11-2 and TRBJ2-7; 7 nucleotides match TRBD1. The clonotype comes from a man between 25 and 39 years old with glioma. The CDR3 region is CASSLRDRTYEQYF. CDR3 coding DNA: TGTGCCAGCAGCCTACGGGACAGAACCTACGAGCAGTACTTC.